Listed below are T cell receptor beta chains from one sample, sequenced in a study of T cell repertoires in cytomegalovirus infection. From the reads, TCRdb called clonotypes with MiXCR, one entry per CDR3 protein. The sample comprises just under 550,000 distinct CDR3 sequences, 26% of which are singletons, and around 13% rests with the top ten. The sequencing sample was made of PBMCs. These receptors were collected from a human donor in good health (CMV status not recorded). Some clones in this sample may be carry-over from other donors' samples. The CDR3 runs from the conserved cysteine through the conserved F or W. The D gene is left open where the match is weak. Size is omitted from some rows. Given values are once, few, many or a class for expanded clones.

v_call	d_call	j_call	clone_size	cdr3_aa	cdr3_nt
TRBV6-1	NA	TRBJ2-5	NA	CASSTRGDQETQYF	TGTGCCAGCAGTACCAGGGGAGACCAAGAGACCCAGTACTTC
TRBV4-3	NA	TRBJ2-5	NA	CASSQQTGLQETQYF	TGCGCCAGCAGCCAACAGACAGGCCTCCAAGAGACCCAGTACTTC
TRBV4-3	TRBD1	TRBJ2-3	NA	CASSQDQGGRADTQYF	TGCGCCAGCAGCCAAGATCAAGGGGGCCGGGCAGATACGCAGTATTTT
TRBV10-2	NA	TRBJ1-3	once	CASSEHAGNTIYF	TGCGCCAGCAGTGAGCACGCTGGAAACACCATATATTTT
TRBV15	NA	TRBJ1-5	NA	CATSRTGNQPQHF	TGTGCCACCAGCAGGACAGGCAATCAGCCCCAGCATTTT
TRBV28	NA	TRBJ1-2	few	CASNPPVPEGYTF	TGTGCCAGCAACCCTCCGGTGCCTGAGGGCTACACCTTC
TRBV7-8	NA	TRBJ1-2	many	CASSLLLRGDGYTF	TGTGCCAGCAGCTTACTGTTACGGGGGGACGGCTACACCTTC
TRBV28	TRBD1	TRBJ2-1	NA	CASKSKGAQMRNEQFF	TGTGCCAGCAAATCAAAGGGGGCCCAGATGAGGAATGAGCAGTTCTTC
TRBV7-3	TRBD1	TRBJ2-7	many	CASSRTGDYEQYF	TGTGCCAGCAGCCGGACAGGGGACTACGAGCAGTACTTC
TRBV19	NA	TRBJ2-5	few	CASSIVAEETQYF	TGTGCCAGTAGTATAGTTGCGGAGGAGACCCAGTACTTC
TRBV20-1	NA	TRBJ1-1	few	CSASENTEAFF	TGCAGTGCTAGCGAGAACACTGAAGCTTTCTTT
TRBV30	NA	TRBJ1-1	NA	CASQQGMNTEAFF	TGTGCCAGCCAACAGGGAATGAACACTGAAGCTTTCTTT
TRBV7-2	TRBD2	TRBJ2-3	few	CASSPGMTSGIEYF	TGTGCCAGCAGCCCGGGGATGACTAGCGGGATTGAGTATTTT
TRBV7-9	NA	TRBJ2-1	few	CASSPVQRVASYNEQFF	TGTGCCAGCAGCCCTGTTCAGCGCGTAGCTTCCTACAATGAGCAGTTCTTC